Below, one T cell receptor beta chain is given with its context. V dropped 1 base and J dropped 6 bases, with 15 bases sitting between them. This CDR3 comprises 15 residues. Looked up from germline, CDR1 is SEHNR and CDR2 is FQNEAQ (reference sequence). This sample is part of a study of control samples from healthy donors and cancer patients. Measured with immunoSEQ multiplex PCR; TCRdb has only the in-frame clones, and not every one. The sample holds about 150,000 clones, approximately 93% seen once. The sample consisted of blood. The V call is TRBV7-9, the J call TRBJ1-1; tentative D call: TRBD1 (5 bases). The sequence was obtained from a young man in good health. The CDR3 protein is CASSLGRGEWAEAFF. CDR3 DNA: TGTGCCAGCAGCTTAGGCCGGGGGGAGTGGGCTGAAGCTTTCTTT.